The clone carrying this T cell receptor beta chain was seen ten or more times. Its antigen is still unknown. Each CDR3 protein is one row after TCRdb ran MiXCR on the reads. The table records about 310,000 distinct CDR3 sequences, approximately 25% of them present only once. This sample was included in a study of T cell repertoires in cytomegalovirus infection. Study information: Public TCR beta signatures marked donors with CMV infection and the matching HLA. Study-wide results and limits: CMV carriers with the relevant HLA were identified by cumulative public TCR beta family frequency. CMV-specific TCR beta clonotypes restricted by HLA-C dominated the ex vivo response.

Trimming took 5 bases from V and 6 from J; bases not matched to a gene: 3. The CDR3 spans 12 residues. Germline V CDR1 and CDR2: SEHNR, FQNEAQ (reference sequence). The J gene is TRBJ2-7, the V gene TRBV7-9; 8 bases are shared with TRBD1. The sequence came from a human donor in good health (CMV status not recorded). Some clones in this sample may be carry-over from other donors' samples. The sample consisted of cultured PBMCs, taken from culture after CMV antigen stimulation. The CDR3 protein is CASSRGTGEQYF. DNA for the CDR3: TGTGCCAGCAGCAGAGGGACAGGCGAGCAGTACTTC.